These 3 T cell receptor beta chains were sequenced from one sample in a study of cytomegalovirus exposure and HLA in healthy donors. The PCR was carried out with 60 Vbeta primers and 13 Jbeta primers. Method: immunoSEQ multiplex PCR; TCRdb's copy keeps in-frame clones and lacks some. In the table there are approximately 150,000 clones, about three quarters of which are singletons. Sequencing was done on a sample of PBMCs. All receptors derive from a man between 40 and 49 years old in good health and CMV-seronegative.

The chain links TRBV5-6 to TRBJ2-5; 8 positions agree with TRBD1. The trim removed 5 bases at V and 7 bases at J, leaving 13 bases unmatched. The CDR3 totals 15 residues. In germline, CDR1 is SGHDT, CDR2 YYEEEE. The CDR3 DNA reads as TGTGCCAGCAGGGTCGGGCAGGGGGCCCTCGGGACCCAGTACTTC. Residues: CASRVGQGALGTQYF.

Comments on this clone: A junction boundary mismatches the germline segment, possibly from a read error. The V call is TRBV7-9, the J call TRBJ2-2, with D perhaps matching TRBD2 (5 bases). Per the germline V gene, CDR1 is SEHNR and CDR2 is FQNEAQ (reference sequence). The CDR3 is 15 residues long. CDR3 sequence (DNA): TGTTCCAGCAGCTTGGACTGGAAAAACACCGGGGAGCTGTTTTTT. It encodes CSSSLDWKNTGELFF.

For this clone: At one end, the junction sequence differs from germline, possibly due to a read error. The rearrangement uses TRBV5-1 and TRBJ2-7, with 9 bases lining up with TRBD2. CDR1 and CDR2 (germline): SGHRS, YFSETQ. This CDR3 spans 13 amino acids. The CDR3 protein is CASSHMGAGGEDF. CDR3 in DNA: TGCGCCAGCAGCCACATGGGGGCGGGAGGGGAGGACTTC.